These T cell receptor beta chains were read from a single sample in a study of T cell responses to AZD1222 COVID-19 vaccine. Data came from immunoSEQ multiplex PCR; TCRdb stores just in-frame clones and leaves some out. The sample shows about 120,000 clones, about nine tenths of them seen only once. Sequenced here: peripheral blood, sampled 28 days after the second AZD1222 dose. The source of these receptors is an adult who received the AZD1222 COVID-19 vaccine. The CDR3 runs from the conserved cysteine through the conserved F or W. D genes are given only for firm matches. Only part of the rows carry a size: once, few, many, or a class if the clone is expanded.

v_call,d_call,j_call,clone_size,cdr3_nt,cdr3_aa
TRBV28,TRBD1,TRBJ2-2,-,TGTGCCAGCTATCCCGGAGGTGTTCAGGGGGCAATCACCGGGGAGCTGTTTTTT,CASYPGGVQGAITGELFF
TRBV27,-,TRBJ2-2,once,TGTGCCAGCAGTAACTCAGGGGTACCCGGGGAGCTGTTTTTT,CASSNSGVPGELFF
TRBV19,-,TRBJ2-1,-,TGTGCCAGTACTCCAGAGGGAAGTCCCAATGAGCAGTTCTTC,CASTPEGSPNEQFF
TRBV4-1,-,TRBJ2-2,-,TGCGCCAGCAGCCCAGCGGTCCGGGGGAATGCCGGGGAGCTGTTTTTT,CASSPAVRGNAGELFF
TRBV7-9,-,TRBJ1-1,once,TGTGCCAGCAGCCGAACAGAATTGAACACTGAAGCTTTCTTT,CASSRTELNTEAFF
TRBV7-2,-,TRBJ1-1,few,TGTGCCAGCAGCACGAGGGCCCCGAGAGGAGCTTTCTTT,CASSTRAPRGAFF
TRBV7-2,TRBD2,TRBJ2-7,-,TGTGCCAGCAGCAAGGGACTAGCTCTCCCCTACGAGCAGTACTTC,CASSKGLALPYEQYF
TRBV10-3,TRBD1,TRBJ2-7,-,TGTGCCATCAGGCGGACAGGGGGCCCCTACGAGCAGTACTTC,CAIRRTGGPYEQYF
TRBV27,-,TRBJ2-6,-,TGTGCCAGCAGTTTATCAGCAGGTGTGGGAAAGGGGGGGGCCAACGTCCTGACTTTC,CASSLSAGVGKGGANVLTF
TRBV15,-,TRBJ1-6,-,TGTGCCACCAGCACCCCGGAAGGTGGCTCACCCCTCCACTTT,CATSTPEGGSPLHF
TRBV27,TRBD2,TRBJ2-1,-,TGTGCCAGCAGTTTAGTACTTAGCGGGAGAGGCTACAATGAGCAGTTCTTC,CASSLVLSGRGYNEQFF
TRBV27,-,TRBJ1-2,few,TGTGCCAGCAGTTTTCGGGGAAACTATGGCTACACCTTC,CASSFRGNYGYTF
TRBV7-9,-,TRBJ1-3,-,TGTGCCTGCTCCCAGAGCTCTGGAAACACCATATATTTT,CACSQSSGNTIYF
TRBV4-1,-,TRBJ1-1,-,TGCGCCAGCAGCCAAGTACTGGCGCCGGGCACTGAAGCTTTCTTT,CASSQVLAPGTEAFF
TRBV28,-,TRBJ1-4,-,TGTGCCAGCAGTTTCACCCCGCAGAATGAAAAACTGTTTTTT,CASSFTPQNEKLFF
TRBV7-9,-,TRBJ2-7,-,TGTGCCAGCAGCAGGCCGGGACCCCCTGAGGAGCAGTACTTC,CASSRPGPPEEQYF
TRBV18,-,TRBJ1-1,-,TGTGCCAGCTCATTCGACGGGAACACTGAAGCTTTCTTT,CASSFDGNTEAFF
TRBV28,-,TRBJ1-5,-,TGTGCCAGCAGTTTCTCCGCAGGGACGAGCAATCAGCCCCAGCATTTT,CASSFSAGTSNQPQHF
TRBV19,TRBD1,TRBJ1-5,-,TGTGCCAGTAGTCCCCGGGACAGGGGCAATAATCAGCCCCAGCATTTT,CASSPRDRGNNQPQHF
TRBV4-2,TRBD2,TRBJ2-5,-,TGTGCCAGCAGCCAAAGACTAGCGGGGGTGGGGGAGACCCAGTACTTC,CASSQRLAGVGETQYF
TRBV3-1/TRBV3-2,-,TRBJ1-2,-,TGTGCCAGCAGCCAAGACCGGGTCACGGTCGGAGGCTACACCTTC,CASSQDRVTVGGYTF
TRBV20-1,TRBD2,TRBJ2-3,-,TGCAGTGCTAGTCTAGCGGGGGGGGATACGCAGTATTTT,CSASLAGGDTQYF
TRBV18,-,TRBJ1-2,-,TGTGCCAGCTCACCGGTGGAAGTTTCGGACGGCTACACCTTC,CASSPVEVSDGYTF
TRBV27,-,TRBJ2-2,-,TGTGCCAGCAGGATGGTGACAACCGACACCGGGGAGCTGTTTTTT,CASRMVTTDTGELFF
TRBV28,-,TRBJ1-2,-,TGTGCCAGCAGTCTGGTAACCAGGTACTATGGCTACACCTTC,CASSLVTRYYGYTF
TRBV2,-,TRBJ2-7,-,TGTGCCAGCAGTGAGACCCCAGGCCCCGCGCGCGAGCAGTACTTC,CASSETPGPAREQYF
TRBV4-2,-,TRBJ1-3,-,TGTGCCAGCAGCCAAGCTAGACAGATCGAGAACACCATATATTTT,CASSQARQIENTIYF
TRBV6-1,-,TRBJ1-6,-,TGTGCCAGCAGTGAATTAGGAGGAGCCTATAATTCACCCCTCCACTTT,CASSELGGAYNSPLHF
TRBV27,-,TRBJ2-1,-,TGTGCCAGCAGTCCTCAACCGGGACATATCAATGAGCAGTTCTTC,CASSPQPGHINEQFF
TRBV2,-,TRBJ2-3,-,TGTGCCAGCAGCCCTCTCGATACGCAGTATTTT,CASSPLDTQYF
TRBV6-6,TRBD1,TRBJ1-3,-,TGTGCCAGCAGACCGTCCGACAGGGACGGAAACACCATATATTTT,CASRPSDRDGNTIYF
TRBV19,-,TRBJ2-1,-,TGTGCCAGTATGGCGGGATCTATCGGGGATGAGCAGTTCTTC,CASMAGSIGDEQFF
TRBV7-2,-,TRBJ2-1,-,TGTGCCAGCAACCGGAATTACAATGAGCAGTTCTTC,CASNRNYNEQFF
TRBV7-8,TRBD2,TRBJ2-7,-,TGTGCCAGCAGCTTGGTCTGGACTAGCGGGGGATCCTACGAGCAGTACTTC,CASSLVWTSGGSYEQYF
TRBV7-2,TRBD1,TRBJ1-2,-,TGTGCCAGCAGCCGGGACAGAAGTAACTACTATGGCTACACCTTC,CASSRDRSNYYGYTF
TRBV19,-,TRBJ1-4,-,TGTGCCAGTCCCTCTTGTCGGGAAAGGGAAGGTGAAAAACTGTTTTTT,CASPSCREREGEKLFF
TRBV28,-,TRBJ2-3,-,TGTGCCAGCAGTGTTGGGGGTAGTGGCACAGATACGCAGTATTTT,CASSVGGSGTDTQYF
TRBV7-9,-,TRBJ2-7,-,TGTGCCAGCAGCGATCACCGGGACAAGAGCTACGAGCAGTACTTC,CASSDHRDKSYEQYF
TRBV19,-,TRBJ1-2,once,TGTGCCAGTAGTATAGGGGGAGTCGACTATGGCTACACCTTC,CASSIGGVDYGYTF